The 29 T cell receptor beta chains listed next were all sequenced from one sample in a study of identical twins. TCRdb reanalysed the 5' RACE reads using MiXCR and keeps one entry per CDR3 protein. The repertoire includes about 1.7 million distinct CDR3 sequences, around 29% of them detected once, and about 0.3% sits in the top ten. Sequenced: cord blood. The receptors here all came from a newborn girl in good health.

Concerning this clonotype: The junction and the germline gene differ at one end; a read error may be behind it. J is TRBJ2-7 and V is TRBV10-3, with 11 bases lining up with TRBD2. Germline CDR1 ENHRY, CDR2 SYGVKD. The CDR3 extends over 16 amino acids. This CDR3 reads CATSPNSGGAIYEQYF. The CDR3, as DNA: TGTGCCACCAGTCCAAATAGCGGGGGGGCAATCTACGAGCAGTACTTC.

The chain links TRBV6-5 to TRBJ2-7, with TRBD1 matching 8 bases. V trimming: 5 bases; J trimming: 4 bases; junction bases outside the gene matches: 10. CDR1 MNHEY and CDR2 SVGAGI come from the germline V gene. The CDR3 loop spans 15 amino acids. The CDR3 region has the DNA TGTGCCAGCAGTCACACCGGGACAGGCGCTTACGAGCAGTACTTC. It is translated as CASSHTGTGAYEQYF.

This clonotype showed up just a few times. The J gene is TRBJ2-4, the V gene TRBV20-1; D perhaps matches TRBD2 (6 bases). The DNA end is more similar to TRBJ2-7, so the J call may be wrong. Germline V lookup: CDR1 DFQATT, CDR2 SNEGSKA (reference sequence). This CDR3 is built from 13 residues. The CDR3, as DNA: TGCAGTGCCAGGGTCCTAGCGAACGACGAGCAGTACTTC. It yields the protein CSARVLANDEQYF.

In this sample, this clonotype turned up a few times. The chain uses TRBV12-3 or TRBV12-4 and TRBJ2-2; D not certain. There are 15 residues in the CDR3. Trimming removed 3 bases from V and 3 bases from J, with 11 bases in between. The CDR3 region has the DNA TGTGCCAGCAGTTTCGGACCCCGTGACACCGGGGAGCTGTTTTTT. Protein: CASSFGPRDTGELFF.

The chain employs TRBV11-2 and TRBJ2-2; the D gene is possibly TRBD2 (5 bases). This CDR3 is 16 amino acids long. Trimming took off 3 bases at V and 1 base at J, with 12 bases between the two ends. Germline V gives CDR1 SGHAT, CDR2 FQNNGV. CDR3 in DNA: TGTGCCAGCAGCTTTGGGTGGACTGGGAACACCGGGGAGCTGTTTTTT. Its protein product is CASSFGWTGNTGELFF. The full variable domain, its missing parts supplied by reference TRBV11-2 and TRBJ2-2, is EAGVAQSPRYKIIEKRQSVAFWCNPISGHATLYWYQQILGQGPKLLIQFQNNGVVDDSQLPKDRFSAERLKGVDSTLKIQPAKLEDSAVYLCASSFGWTGNTGELFFGEGSRLTVL.

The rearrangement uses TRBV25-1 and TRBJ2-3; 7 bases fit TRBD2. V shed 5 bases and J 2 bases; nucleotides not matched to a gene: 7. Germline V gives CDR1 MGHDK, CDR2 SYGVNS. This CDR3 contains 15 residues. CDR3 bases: TGTGCCAGCAGTCCCGATCGGGACTACACAGATACGCAGTATTTT. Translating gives CASSPDRDYTDTQYF.

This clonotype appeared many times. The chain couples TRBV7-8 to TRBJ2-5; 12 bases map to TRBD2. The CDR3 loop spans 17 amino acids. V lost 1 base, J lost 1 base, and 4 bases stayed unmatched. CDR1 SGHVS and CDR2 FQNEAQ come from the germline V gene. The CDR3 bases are TGTGCCAGCAGCTTAGTGGGACTAGCGGGCTTCCAAGAGACCCAGTACTTC. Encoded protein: CASSLVGLAGFQETQYF.

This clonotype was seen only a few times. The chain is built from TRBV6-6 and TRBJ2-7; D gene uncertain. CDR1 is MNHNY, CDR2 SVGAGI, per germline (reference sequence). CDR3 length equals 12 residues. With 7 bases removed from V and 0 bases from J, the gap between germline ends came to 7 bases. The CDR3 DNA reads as TGTGCCAGCACCGCCCCCTCCTACGAGCAGTACTTC. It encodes CASTAPSYEQYF.

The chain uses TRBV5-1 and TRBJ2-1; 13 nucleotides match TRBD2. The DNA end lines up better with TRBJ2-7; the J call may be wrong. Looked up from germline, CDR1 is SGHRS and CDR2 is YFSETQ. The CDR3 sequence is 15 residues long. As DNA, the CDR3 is TGCGCCAGCAGCAGGACTAGCGGGGGCCTCAATGAGCAGTACTTC. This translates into CASSRTSGGLNEQYF.

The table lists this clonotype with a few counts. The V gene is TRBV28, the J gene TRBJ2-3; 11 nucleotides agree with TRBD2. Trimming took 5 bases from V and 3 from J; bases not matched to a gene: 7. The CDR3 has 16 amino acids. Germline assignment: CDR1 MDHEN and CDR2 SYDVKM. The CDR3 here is CASSIRLAGITDTQYF. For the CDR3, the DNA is TGTGCCAGCAGTATTAGACTAGCGGGAATAACAGATACGCAGTATTTT.

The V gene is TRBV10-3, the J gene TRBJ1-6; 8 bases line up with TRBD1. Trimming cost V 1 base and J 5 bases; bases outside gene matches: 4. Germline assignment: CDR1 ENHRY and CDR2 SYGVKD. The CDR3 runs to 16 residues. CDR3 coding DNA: TGTGCCATCAGTGAGTGGACAGGGTCAGATAATTCACCCCTCCACTTT. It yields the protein CAISEWTGSDNSPLHF.

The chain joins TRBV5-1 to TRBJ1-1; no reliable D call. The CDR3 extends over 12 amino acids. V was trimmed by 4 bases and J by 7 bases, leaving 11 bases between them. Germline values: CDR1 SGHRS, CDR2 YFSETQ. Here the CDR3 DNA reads TGCGCCAGCAGCCTCAGTGGAAATGAAGCTTTCTTT. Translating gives CASSLSGNEAFF.

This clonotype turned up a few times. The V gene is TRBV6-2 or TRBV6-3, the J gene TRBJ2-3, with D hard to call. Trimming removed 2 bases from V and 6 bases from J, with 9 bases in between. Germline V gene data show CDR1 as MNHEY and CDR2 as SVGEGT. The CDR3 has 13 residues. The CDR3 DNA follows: TGTGCCAGCAGTTACACTACCGGGGATACGCAGTATTTT. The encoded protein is CASSYTTGDTQYF.

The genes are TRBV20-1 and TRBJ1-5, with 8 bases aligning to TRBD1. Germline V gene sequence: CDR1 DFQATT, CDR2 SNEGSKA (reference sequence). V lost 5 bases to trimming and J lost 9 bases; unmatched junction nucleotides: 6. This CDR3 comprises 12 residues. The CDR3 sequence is CSAYYRGSPQHF. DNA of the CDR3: TGCAGTGCTTATTACAGGGGGTCGCCCCAGCATTTT.

The CDR3 DNA follows: TGTGCCAGTAGTGTACTAGCGGGGGCCAGCACAGATACGCAGTATTTT. This codes for CASSVLAGASTDTQYF. This sequence joins TRBV9 and TRBJ2-3, with 11 bases matching TRBD2. The germline gives CDR1 SGDLS, CDR2 YYNGEE. This CDR3 comprises 16 residues. With 8 bases clipped from V and 0 bases from J, the junction kept 8 bases outside the gene matches.

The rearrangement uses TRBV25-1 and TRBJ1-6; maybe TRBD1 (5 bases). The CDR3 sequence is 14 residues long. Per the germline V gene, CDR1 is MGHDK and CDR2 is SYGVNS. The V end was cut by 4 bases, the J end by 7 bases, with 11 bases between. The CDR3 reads CASSGDSPNSPLHF. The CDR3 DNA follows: TGTGCCAGCAGTGGAGACAGCCCAAATTCACCCCTCCACTTT.

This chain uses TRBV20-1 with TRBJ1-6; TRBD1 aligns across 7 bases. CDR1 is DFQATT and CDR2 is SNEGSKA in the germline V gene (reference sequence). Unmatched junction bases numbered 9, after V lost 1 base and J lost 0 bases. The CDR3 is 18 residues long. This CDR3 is CSARVRQGASSYNSPLHF. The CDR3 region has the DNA TGCAGTGCTAGAGTCCGACAGGGCGCCAGCTCCTATAATTCACCCCTCCACTTT.

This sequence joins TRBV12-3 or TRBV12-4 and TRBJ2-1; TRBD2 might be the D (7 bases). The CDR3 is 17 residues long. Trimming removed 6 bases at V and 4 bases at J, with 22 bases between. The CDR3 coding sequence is TGTGCCAGCAGGGGCATGGGGGGGGCGAGGGTGTACAATGAGCAGTTCTTC. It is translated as CASRGMGGARVYNEQFF.

CDR3 coding DNA: TGTGCCATCAGTGAGGACAGGAATGAGCAGTACTTC. It codes for CAISEDRNEQYF. The chain uses TRBV10-3 and TRBJ2-5, with D perhaps matching TRBD1 (6 bases). The V end lost 2 bases, the J end lost 11 bases, and 12 bases lay between the germline ends. The CDR3 consists of 12 residues. CDR1 is ENHRY and CDR2 is SYGVKD in the germline V gene.

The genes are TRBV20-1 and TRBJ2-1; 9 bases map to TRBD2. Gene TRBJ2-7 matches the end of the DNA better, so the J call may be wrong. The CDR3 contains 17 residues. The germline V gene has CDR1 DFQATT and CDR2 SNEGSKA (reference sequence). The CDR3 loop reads CSARGRELAGPYNEQYF. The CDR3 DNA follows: TGCAGTGCTAGAGGACGAGAACTAGCGGGTCCCTACAATGAGCAGTACTTC.

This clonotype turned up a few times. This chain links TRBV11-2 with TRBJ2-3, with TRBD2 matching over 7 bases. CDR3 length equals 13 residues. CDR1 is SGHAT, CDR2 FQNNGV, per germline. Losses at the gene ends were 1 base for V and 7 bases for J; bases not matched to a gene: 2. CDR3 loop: CASSLVGGNTQYF. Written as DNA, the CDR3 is TGTGCCAGCAGCTTAGTCGGGGGGAATACGCAGTATTTT.

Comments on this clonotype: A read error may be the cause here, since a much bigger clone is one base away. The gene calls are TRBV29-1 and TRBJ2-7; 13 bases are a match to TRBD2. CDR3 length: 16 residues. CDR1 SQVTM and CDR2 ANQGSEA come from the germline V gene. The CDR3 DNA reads TGCAGCGTTGAAGATTGGACTAGCGGGAGCTCCTACGGGCAGTACTTC. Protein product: CSVEDWTSGSSYGQYF.

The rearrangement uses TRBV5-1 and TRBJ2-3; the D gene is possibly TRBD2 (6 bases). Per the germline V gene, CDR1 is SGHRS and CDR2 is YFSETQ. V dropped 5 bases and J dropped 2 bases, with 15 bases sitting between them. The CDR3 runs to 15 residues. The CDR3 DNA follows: TGCGCCAGCAGGCTCCGGGACTTAAACACAGATACGCAGTATTTT. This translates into CASRLRDLNTDTQYF.

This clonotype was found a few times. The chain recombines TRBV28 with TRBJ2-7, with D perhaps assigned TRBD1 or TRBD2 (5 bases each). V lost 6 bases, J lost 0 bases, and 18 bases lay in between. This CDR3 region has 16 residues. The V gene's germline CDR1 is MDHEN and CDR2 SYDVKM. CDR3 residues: CASRPLRGVGSYEQYF. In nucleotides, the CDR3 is TGTGCCAGCAGACCCCTTCGGGGCGTCGGCTCCTACGAGCAGTACTTC.

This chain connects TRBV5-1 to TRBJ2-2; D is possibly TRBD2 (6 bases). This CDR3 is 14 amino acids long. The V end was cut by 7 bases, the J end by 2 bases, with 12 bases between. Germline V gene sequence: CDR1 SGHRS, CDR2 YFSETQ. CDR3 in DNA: TGCGCCAGCTCCGGGACTTTAAACACCGGGGAGCTGTTTTTT. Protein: CASSGTLNTGELFF.

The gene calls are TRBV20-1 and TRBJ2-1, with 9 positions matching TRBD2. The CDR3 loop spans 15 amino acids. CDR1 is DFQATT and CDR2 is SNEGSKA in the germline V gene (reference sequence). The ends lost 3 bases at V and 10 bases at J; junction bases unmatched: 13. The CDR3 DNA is TGCAGTGCTAGTGACAATTTGGCGGGGGGGAAAGAGCAGTTCTTC. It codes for CSASDNLAGGKEQFF.

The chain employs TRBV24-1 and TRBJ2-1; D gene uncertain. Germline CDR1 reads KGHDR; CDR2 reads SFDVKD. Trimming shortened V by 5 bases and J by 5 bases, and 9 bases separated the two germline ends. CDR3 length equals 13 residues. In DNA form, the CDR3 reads TGTGCCACCAGTGGTTTAAGGCACAATGAGCAGTTCTTC. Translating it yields CATSGLRHNEQFF.

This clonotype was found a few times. CDR3: CASSFEGGPTYEQYF. The CDR3 DNA sequence: TGTGCCAGCAGTTTCGAGGGAGGGCCCACCTACGAGCAGTACTTC. The chain joins TRBV12-3 or TRBV12-4 to TRBJ2-7, with 7 bases identical to TRBD2. There are 15 residues in the CDR3. The J segment lost 2 bases and the V segment lost 3 bases, leaving 7 bases of the junction unmatched.

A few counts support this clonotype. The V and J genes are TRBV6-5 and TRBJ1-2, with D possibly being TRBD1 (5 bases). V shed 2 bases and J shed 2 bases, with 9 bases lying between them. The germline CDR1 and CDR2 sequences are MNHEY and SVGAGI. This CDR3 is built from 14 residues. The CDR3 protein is CASSYKGPNYGYTF. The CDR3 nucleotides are TGTGCCAGCAGTTACAAGGGGCCGAACTATGGCTACACCTTC.